Below, 20 T cell receptor beta chains from the same sample are listed, as sequenced in a study of T cells in Graves' hyperthyroidism and ophthalmopathy. TCR beta CDR3 sequences were amplified from RNA transcripts. In the first-round RT-PCR of the TCR CDR3, the HTBI primer set was used. Each CDR3 protein is one row after TCRdb ran MiXCR on the multiplex PCR reads. The sample shows hundreds of thousands of distinct CDR3 sequences, roughly 16% of them seen only once. Material: blood. The receptors originated from a woman under 40 with Graves' hyperthyroidism.

This clonotype has a count of ten or more. J is TRBJ2-5 and V is TRBV7-9, with 10 bases matching TRBD2. The CDR3 has 15 amino acids. The germline V gene encodes CDR1 SEHNR and CDR2 FQNEAQ (reference sequence). The junction had 7 bases not matched to a gene; V was cut back by 5 bases and J by 4 bases. The CDR3 region has the DNA TGTGCCAGCAGCCCGCTAGCGGGGGAAGGAGAGACCCAGTACTTC. Its translation: CASSPLAGEGETQYF.

The gene calls are TRBV6-5 and TRBJ2-7; the D gene is possibly TRBD2 (6 bases). Trimming removed 1 base from V and 5 bases from J, with 21 bases in between. The CDR3 extends over 17 amino acids. Germline-derived CDR1 and CDR2 are MNHEY and SVGAGI. The CDR3 bases are TGTGCCAGCAGTTACTTTACCTGGGGAGGCCGTCGGGACGAGCAGTACTTC. This translates into CASSYFTWGGRRDEQYF.

The chain uses TRBV27 and TRBJ2-4; D remains ambiguous. This CDR3 has 13 amino acids. V was cut by 3 bases and J by 6 bases, with 9 bases left in between. Germline V CDR1 and CDR2: MNHEY, SMNVEV (reference sequence). CDR3: CASSFVVGNIQYF. CDR3 nucleotide sequence: TGTGCCAGCAGTTTTGTGGTCGGAAACATTCAGTACTTC.

This clonotype was seen ten or more times. The CDR3 loop is CSVITGNTEAFF. Here the CDR3 DNA reads TGCAGCGTTATTACAGGGAACACTGAAGCTTTCTTT. The genes are TRBV29-1 and TRBJ1-1; D perhaps matches TRBD1 (5 bases). V was clipped by 5 bases and J by 1 base, with 8 bases between them. Germline CDR1 reads SQVTM; CDR2 reads ANQGSEA. The CDR3 covers 12 residues.

CDR3 DNA sequence: TGTGCCAGCAGCCTCAGGGGGGAGTGGGGAGAGACCCAGTACTTC. Residues: CASSLRGEWGETQYF. The chain uses TRBV12-3 or TRBV12-4 and TRBJ2-5; weak D call: TRBD1 (7 bases). V was cut by 6 bases and J by 4 bases, with 18 bases left in between. CDR3 length: 15 amino acids.

The table lists this clonotype with many counts. The rearrangement links TRBV12-3 or TRBV12-4 to TRBJ2-2; D ambiguous. The CDR3 extends over 13 amino acids. With 6 bases removed from V and 2 bases from J, the gap between germline ends came to 7 bases. The CDR3 DNA reads TGTGCCAGCAGCCCTCTCAACACCGGGGAGCTGTTTTTT. Its translation: CASSPLNTGELFF.

Ten or more counts support this clonotype. The chain has TRBV27 and TRBJ1-1; possible D gene TRBD1, 5 bases. The CDR3 is made up of 16 amino acids. The V end was cut by 3 bases, the J end by 1 base, with 15 bases between. Germline values: CDR1 MNHEY, CDR2 SMNVEV (reference sequence). The CDR3, as DNA: TGTGCCAGCAGTTTTCAGGGAGGCCCCTCGAACACTGAAGCTTTCTTT. Amino acids: CASSFQGGPSNTEAFF.

The rearrangement uses TRBV29-1 and TRBJ2-2; perhaps TRBD2 as D (5 bases). The CDR3 runs to 15 residues. From germline, CDR1 is SQVTM and CDR2 ANQGSEA. V was clipped by 1 base and J by 5 bases, with 14 bases between them. Written as DNA, the CDR3 is TGCAGCGTTGAAGCCGAGGGTCACGGAACCGGGGAGCTGTTTTTT. It specifies CSVEAEGHGTGELFF.

This clonotype was picked up many times. The chain couples TRBV7-2 to TRBJ2-7; D is undetermined. Trimming removed 2 bases from V and 0 bases from J, with 8 bases in between. Germline-derived CDR1 and CDR2 are SGHTA and FQGNSA. This CDR3 is 14 amino acids long. In nucleotides, the CDR3 is TGTGCCAGCAGCTTAATTACGAGCTCCTACGAGCAGTACTTC. It translates to CASSLITSSYEQYF.

This clonotype was detected many times. The rearrangement joins TRBV20-1 to TRBJ2-1, with 14 bases aligning to TRBD2. Germline V gene data show CDR1 as DFQATT and CDR2 as SNEGSKA (reference sequence). The CDR3 totals 14 residues. V was pared by 3 bases and J by 8 bases, with 3 bases of the junction left unmatched. The CDR3 DNA is TGCAGTGCTAGGGGGACTAGCGGGAGTTATGAGCAGTTCTTC. Translated, it gives CSARGTSGSYEQFF.

This clonotype has ten or more counts. The rearrangement uses TRBV20-1 and TRBJ1-3; D is perhaps TRBD1 (5 bases). Germline lookup yields CDR1 DFQATT and CDR2 SNEGSKA (reference sequence). V lost 0 bases and J 2 bases, leaving 8 bases between the germline ends. This CDR3 spans 14 amino acids. The CDR3 sequence is CSARDKTAGNTIYF. The CDR3 bases are TGCAGTGCTAGAGATAAGACAGCTGGAAACACCATATATTTT.

A few counts support this clonotype. This rearrangement joins TRBV29-1 to TRBJ2-5, with D possibly matching TRBD2 (6 bases). The germline V gene has CDR1 SQVTM and CDR2 ANQGSEA. This CDR3 has 13 residues. V shed 6 bases and J shed 3 bases, with 14 bases lying between them. The CDR3 region is CSVAGTRKETQYF. The CDR3 DNA follows: TGCAGCGTGGCCGGGACTCGCAAAGAGACCCAGTACTTC.

In its sample, this clonotype was seen a few times. Written as DNA, the CDR3 is TGCAGTGCTAGAAGGCCCAGCGAGCCCTACAATGAGCAGTTCTTC. Its translation: CSARRPSEPYNEQFF. V gene TRBV20-1 combines with J gene TRBJ2-1; no reliable D call. The CDR3 length is 15 residues. The germline V gene encodes CDR1 DFQATT and CDR2 SNEGSKA (reference sequence). The V end lost 2 bases, the J end lost 2 bases, and 13 bases lay between the germline ends.

This clonotype was seen repeatedly, ten times or more. The CDR3, as DNA: TGCGCCAGCAGCTTGGAATATGGACTCCCGGGGACTGAAGCTTTCTTT. Its translation is CASSLEYGLPGTEAFF. V and J are TRBV5-1 and TRBJ1-1; D is unclear. CDR3 length: 16 residues. The germline V gene encodes CDR1 SGHRS and CDR2 YFSETQ. V lost 0 bases and J 5 bases, leaving 17 bases between the germline ends. Full variable domain (outside the CDR3, taken from reference TRBV5-1 and TRBJ1-1): KAGVTQTPRYLIKTRGQQVTLSCSPISGHRSVSWYQQTPGQGLQFLFEYFSETQRNKGNFPGRFSGRQFSNSRSEMNVSTLELGDSALYLCASSLEYGLPGTEAFFGQGTRLTVV.

This clonotype occurred a few times. The CDR3 loop is CSARDGRSYSNQPQHF. Here the CDR3 DNA reads TGCAGTGCTAGGGACGGTCGAAGTTATAGCAATCAGCCCCAGCATTTT. The chain combines TRBV20-1 with TRBJ1-5; unclear D gene. Per the germline V gene, CDR1 is DFQATT and CDR2 is SNEGSKA (reference sequence). CDR3 length equals 16 residues. V was clipped by 3 bases and J by 0 bases, with 15 bases between them.

This clonotype has a handful of counts. The chain combines TRBV2 with TRBJ1-3; D is perhaps TRBD1 (5 bases). Germline V gene lookup returns CDR1 SNHLY and CDR2 FYNNEI. The CDR3 runs to 15 residues. V was shortened by 7 bases and J by 0 bases, with 13 bases between the two germline ends. CDR3 in amino acids: CASKVGQFSGNTIYF. CDR3 nucleotide sequence: TGTGCCAGCAAGGTGGGGCAGTTCTCTGGAAACACCATATATTTT.

This clonotype came up many times. The gene calls are TRBV30 and TRBJ1-5; maybe TRBD1 (6 bases). CDR1 and CDR2 from the germline V gene are GTSNPN and SVGIG (reference sequence). The CDR3 is made up of 13 amino acids. V was cut by 2 bases and J by 3 bases, with 8 bases left in between. CDR3 sequence (DNA): TGTGCCTGGAGTAGGGGGGCCAATCAGCCCCAGCATTTT. This encodes CAWSRGANQPQHF. The entire variable domain, with the rest obtained from reference TRBV30 and TRBJ1-5, is as follows: SQTIHQWPATLVQPVGSPLSLECTVEGTSNPNLYWYRQAAGRGLQLLFYSVGIGQISSEVPQNLSASRPQDRQFILSSKKLLLSDSGFYLCAWSRGANQPQHFGDGTRLSIL.

This clonotype was counted only a few times. This chain uses TRBV5-6 with TRBJ2-3; D perhaps matches TRBD2 (6 bases). CDR1 and CDR2 (germline): SGHDT, YYEEEE. V lost 6 bases and J 5 bases, leaving 16 bases between the germline ends. This CDR3 has 14 residues. The CDR3 region is CASIPGLGLDTQYF. The CDR3, as DNA: TGTGCCAGCATCCCGGGACTGGGGCTAGATACGCAGTATTTT.

The V call is TRBV24-1, the J call TRBJ2-3, with TRBD1 matching over 9 bases. The CDR3 is 18 residues long. After removal of 3 bases from V and 1 base from J, the junction contained 10 bases not matched to a gene. Germline V gives CDR1 KGHDR, CDR2 SFDVKD. The CDR3 loop is CATSDPPGQGYGTDTQYF. DNA for the CDR3: TGTGCCACCAGTGATCCTCCGGGACAGGGATATGGCACAGATACGCAGTATTTT.

This clonotype has a count of ten or more. The CDR3: CASSARTAYNSPLHF. The CDR3 coding sequence is TGTGCCAGCAGTGCAAGAACTGCATATAATTCACCCCTCCACTTT. The chain has TRBV6-1 and TRBJ1-6; D ambiguous. Germline CDR1 is MNHNS and CDR2 is SASEGT. CDR3 length equals 15 residues. The V end was cut by 4 bases, the J end by 4 bases, with 11 bases between.